A single sample is the source of the 31 T cell receptor beta chains below, sequenced in a study of graft-versus-host responses after intestinal transplantation. The protocol was immunoSEQ multiplex PCR, while the TCRdb copy is restricted to in-frame clones and leaves out a portion. The table has about 47,000 clones, 85% to 95% seen once. Which antigens these TCRs recognize remains unknown. The sample in question was unstimulated CD8+ T cells sorted from spleen or lymph node cells, obtained before transplant. The receptors derive from a human donor who was the organ donor for an intestinal transplant.

The chain uses TRBV4-3 and TRBJ2-1; D is undetermined. Looked up from germline, CDR1 is LGHNA and CDR2 is YSLEER. Trimming pared 0 bases from V and 2 bases from J, leaving 11 bases between. The CDR3 extends over 16 amino acids. CDR3 residues: CASSQDRASTYNEQFF. The DNA of the CDR3 is TGCGCCAGCAGCCAAGATCGAGCATCAACCTACAATGAGCAGTTCTTC.

The chain is built from TRBV29-1 and TRBJ1-1, with no clear D. The germline V and J ends were trimmed by 4 bases and 0 bases, with 12 bases remaining between them. The V gene's germline CDR1 is SQVTM and CDR2 ANQGSEA. This CDR3 has 14 residues. CDR3: CSVAGGSMNTEAFF. Written as DNA, the CDR3 is TGCAGCGTTGCGGGAGGGTCTATGAACACTGAAGCTTTCTTT. Based on the CDR3 plus reference TRBV29-1 and TRBJ1-1, the full variable domain is SAVISQKPSRDICQRGTSLTIQCQVDSQVTMMFWYRQQPGQSLTLIATANQGSEATYESGFVIDKFPISRPNLTFSTLTVSNMSPEDSSIYLCSVAGGSMNTEAFFGQGTRLTVV.

The rearrangement links TRBV5-1 to TRBJ1-1, with D possibly matching TRBD1 (5 bases). Germline V gives CDR1 SGHRS, CDR2 YFSETQ. The V end was cut by 1 base, the J end by 10 bases, with 14 bases between. The CDR3 has 13 residues. CDR3 bases: TGCGCCAGCAGCTTGTTTCAAGGGGATGGAGCTTTCTTT. It specifies CASSLFQGDGAFF.

The CDR3 bases are TGTGCCAGCAGCTCCCCCCAGGGGGCAGGACACGAGCAGTACTTC. Translating it yields CASSSPQGAGHEQYF. The chain links TRBV5-5 to TRBJ2-7; 8 bases line up with TRBD1. The CDR3 loop spans 15 amino acids. V lost 3 bases, J lost 5 bases, and 10 bases stayed unmatched. Germline V gene lookup returns CDR1 SGHKS and CDR2 YYEKEE (reference sequence).

This chain connects TRBV6-9 to TRBJ2-1; D is tentatively TRBD1 or TRBD2 (6 bases each). The V end was cut by 9 bases, the J end by 6 bases, with 12 bases between. The CDR3 covers 12 residues. Germline CDR1 MNHGY, CDR2 SVAAGI. Here the CDR3 DNA reads TGTGCCAGGGGGGGACATTCCAATGAGCAGTTCTTC. Protein: CARGGHSNEQFF.

This clone was seen a single time. This chain connects TRBV27 to TRBJ2-5; D assignment may be TRBD1 or TRBD2 (5 bases each). This CDR3 contains 14 residues. The V end lost 1 base, the J end lost 3 bases, and 9 bases lay between the germline ends. Germline CDR1 is MNHEY and CDR2 is SMNVEV (reference sequence). CDR3 amino acids: CASSLWGNEETQYF. DNA of the CDR3: TGTGCCAGCAGTTTATGGGGGAACGAAGAGACCCAGTACTTC.

Here the CDR3 reads CASSGRGGRYNEQFF. Here the CDR3 DNA reads TGTGCCAGCAGCGGGCGCGGGGGGAGGTACAATGAGCAGTTCTTC. The chain has TRBV7-9 and TRBJ2-1, with 8 bases fitting TRBD2. Per the germline V gene, CDR1 is SEHNR and CDR2 is FQNEAQ (reference sequence). V lost 5 bases to trimming and J lost 4 bases; unmatched junction nucleotides: 7. The CDR3 extends over 15 amino acids. Using reference TRBV7-9 and TRBJ2-1 for the parts outside the CDR3, the full variable domain is DTGVSQNPRHKITKRGQNVTFRCDPISEHNRLYWYRQTLGQGPEFLTYFQNEAQLEKSRLLSDRFSAERPKGSFSTLEIQRTEQGDSAMYLCASSGRGGRYNEQFFGPGTRLTVL.

The chain recombines TRBV9 with TRBJ1-1, with D tentatively TRBD1 (5 bases). Germline CDR1 reads SGDLS; CDR2 reads YYNGEE. CDR3 length: 15 amino acids. Trimming shortened V by 6 bases and J by 3 bases, and 18 bases separated the two germline ends. The CDR3 sequence: CASKRGRSEDTEAFF. In DNA form, the CDR3 reads TGTGCCAGCAAAAGGGGAAGGTCGGAGGACACTGAAGCTTTCTTT.

A single count supports this clone. This sequence joins TRBV6-5 and TRBJ2-3; the D gene is possibly TRBD2 (6 bases). Germline values: CDR1 MNHEY, CDR2 SVGAGI. The CDR3 extends over 15 amino acids. V lost 0 bases to trimming and J lost 3 bases, with 10 bases between them. CDR3 nucleotide sequence: TGTGCCAGCAGTTACTCGAGCCTAGCGACAGATACGCAGTATTTT. Its protein is CASSYSSLATDTQYF.

V is TRBV6-8 and J is TRBJ1-5; D not certain. The length of the CDR3 is 15 residues. V gave up 6 bases and J gave up 2 bases, with 14 bases separating them. From germline, CDR1 is MNHGY and CDR2 SAAAGT. The CDR3 protein is CASRGPPKRNQPQHF. The CDR3 DNA follows: TGTGCCAGCAGAGGGCCTCCGAAGCGCAATCAGCCCCAGCATTTT.

V usage is TRBV14 and J usage is TRBJ2-5; 8 positions match TRBD1. Germline loops: CDR1 SGHDN, CDR2 FVKESK. J gave up 2 bases and V 0 bases, and 11 bases lay outside the gene matches. The CDR3 runs 18 residues. The CDR3 nucleotides are TGTGCCAGCAGCCAAGATCTAGGGGCAGGGGGCTTACAAGAGACCCAGTACTTC. It specifies CASSQDLGAGGLQETQYF.

V is TRBV2 and J is TRBJ2-3; TRBD2 matches 12 bases. With 4 bases clipped from V and 1 base from J, the junction kept 0 bases outside the gene matches. Germline V lookup: CDR1 SNHLY, CDR2 FYNNEI. This CDR3 has 15 amino acids. The CDR3 coding sequence is TGTGCCAGCAGTGGACTAGCGGGGGGCACAGATACGCAGTATTTT. It specifies CASSGLAGGTDTQYF.

V is TRBV11-3 and J is TRBJ1-2; D is perhaps TRBD1 (6 bases). Per the germline V gene, CDR1 is SGHNT and CDR2 is YENEEA. The CDR3 runs 17 residues. Trimming stripped 1 base from V and 2 bases from J, with 17 bases between. CDR3 residues: CASSLAGPGDRNYGYTF. CDR3 DNA sequence: TGTGCCAGCAGCTTAGCAGGGCCAGGGGATAGAAACTATGGCTACACCTTC.

This chain links TRBV4-2 with TRBJ1-2, with a weak D call TRBD1 (5 bases). CDR1 is LGHNA, CDR2 YNFKEQ, per germline. CDR3 size: 13 residues. The germline V and J ends were trimmed by 1 base and 6 bases, with 9 bases remaining between them. DNA for the CDR3: TGTGCCAGCAGCCAAGTTGGAGGGGATGGCTACACCTTC. As protein: CASSQVGGDGYTF.

The chain combines TRBV4-1 with TRBJ2-1; TRBD2 matches 10 bases. From germline, CDR1 is MGHRA and CDR2 YSYEKL. J lost 4 bases, V lost 5 bases, and 5 bases had no gene match. CDR3 length: 15 amino acids. CDR3 amino acids: CASSYLAGEYNEQFF. DNA for the CDR3: TGCGCCAGCAGCTACCTAGCGGGGGAATACAATGAGCAGTTCTTC.

This clone showed up just once. The CDR3 loop is CASSVAGGYGYTF. Here the CDR3 DNA reads TGTGCCAGCAGCGTAGCAGGGGGCTATGGCTACACCTTC. V and J are TRBV9 and TRBJ1-2; 7 positions match TRBD1. The CDR3 sequence is 13 residues long. The germline gives CDR1 SGDLS, CDR2 YYNGEE. After removal of 0 bases from V and 4 bases from J, the junction contained 0 bases not matched to a gene. Combining the CDR3 with reference TRBV9 and TRBJ1-2 gives the whole variable domain DSGVTQTPKHLITATGQRVTLRCSPRSGDLSVYWYQQSLDQGLQFLIQYYNGEERAKGNILERFSAQQFPDLHSELNLSSLELGDSALYFCASSVAGGYGYTFGSGTRLTVV.

This clone was seen only once. This chain links TRBV6-5 with TRBJ2-7, with D unclear. There are 12 residues in the CDR3. The V gene lost 3 bases and the J gene lost 0 bases, with 3 bases spanning the gap. From germline, CDR1 is MNHEY and CDR2 SVGAGI. For the CDR3, the DNA is TGTGCCAGCAGTTATAGCTCCTACGAGCAGTACTTC. Amino acid sequence: CASSYSSYEQYF.

V and J are TRBV7-6 and TRBJ2-2, with D perhaps TRBD2 (6 bases). Trimming took off 1 base at V and 0 bases at J, with 12 bases between the two ends. Germline assignment: CDR1 SGHVS and CDR2 FNYEAQ. The CDR3 totals 17 residues. The CDR3 nucleotides read TGTGCCAGCAGCTTAGGTACGCGGGGCGCGAACACCGGGGAGCTGTTTTTT. Translated: CASSLGTRGANTGELFF.

This chain uses TRBV27 with TRBJ2-7; D might be TRBD1 (6 bases). V was shortened by 2 bases and J by 2 bases, with 7 bases between the two germline ends. Germline CDR1 and CDR2: MNHEY and SMNVEV (reference sequence). The CDR3 runs 13 residues. The CDR3 reads CASSLGDTYEQYF. Written as DNA, the CDR3 is TGTGCCAGCAGTTTAGGGGACACCTACGAGCAGTACTTC.

The CDR3 DNA sequence: TGTGCCAGCAGTGAACACGGAGGGGGGAGGTTGGATACGCAGTATTTT. It codes for CASSEHGGGRLDTQYF. The J gene is TRBJ2-3, the V gene TRBV25-1, with D perhaps matching TRBD1 or TRBD2 (6 bases each). The CDR3 is 16 amino acids. The germline gives CDR1 MGHDK, CDR2 SYGVNS. The germline V and J ends were trimmed by 2 bases and 6 bases, with 18 bases remaining between them.

The chain carries TRBV27 and TRBJ2-3; D is undetermined. V was pared by 3 bases and J by 5 bases, with 6 bases between. Looked up from germline, CDR1 is MNHEY and CDR2 is SMNVEV (reference sequence). The CDR3 has 12 residues. CDR3 bases: TGTGCCAGCAGTTTCGACGGAGATACGCAGTATTTT. Its translation: CASSFDGDTQYF.

The chain couples TRBV4-1 to TRBJ2-3; 7 bases map to TRBD2. V dropped 3 bases and J dropped 4; count of bases not matched to a gene: 13. Germline V gene data show CDR1 as MGHRA and CDR2 as YSYEKL. This CDR3 contains 17 residues. CDR3 sequence reads: CASSQDHSGPTPDTQYF. The DNA for the CDR3 is TGCGCCAGCAGCCAGGACCATAGCGGGCCGACTCCAGATACGCAGTATTTT.

V usage is TRBV6-5 and J usage is TRBJ2-1; 9 nucleotides match TRBD1. The CDR3 covers 15 residues. Germline V gene data show CDR1 as MNHEY and CDR2 as SVGAGI. The junction had 1 base not matched to a gene; V was cut back by 2 bases and J by 2 bases. The CDR3 reads CASSYGQGPYNEQFF. The CDR3 nucleotides read TGTGCCAGCAGTTACGGACAGGGGCCCTACAATGAGCAGTTCTTC.

In its sample, this clone was seen once. CDR3 amino acids: CASSQDIPGSYNEQFF. DNA of the CDR3: TGCGCCAGCAGCCAAGATATTCCGGGCTCCTACAATGAGCAGTTCTTC. V is TRBV4-3 and J is TRBJ2-1, with D uncertain. Trimming cost V 0 bases and J 0 bases, with 9 bases left between them. Germline V gives CDR1 LGHNA, CDR2 YSLEER. This CDR3 contains 16 residues.

The chain links TRBV7-2 to TRBJ2-5, with 7 nucleotides matching TRBD1. CDR1 SGHTA and CDR2 FQGNSA come from the germline V gene. The CDR3 extends over 16 amino acids. J gave up 1 base and V 0 bases, and 5 bases lay outside the gene matches. The CDR3 DNA is TGTGCCAGCAGCTTAGCCGGGACAGCTCTCCAAGAGACCCAGTACTTC. Its translation: CASSLAGTALQETQYF. The full variable domain, with the rest looked up from reference TRBV7-2 and TRBJ2-5, is GAGVSQSPSNKVTEKGKDVELRCDPISGHTALYWYRQSLGQGLEFLIYFQGNSAPDKSGLPSDRFSAERTGGSVSTLTIQRTQQEDSAVYLCASSLAGTALQETQYFGPGTRLLVL.

The chain is built from TRBV10-2 and TRBJ1-2; 7 positions agree with TRBD1. Germline loops: CDR1 WSHSY, CDR2 SAAADI. V was pared by 6 bases and J by 8 bases, with 12 bases of the junction left unmatched. This CDR3 is built from 14 residues. CDR3 loop: CASRAYTGAEGYTF. The CDR3 bases are TGCGCCAGCAGAGCATATACAGGGGCGGAAGGCTACACCTTC.

This clone was recorded once. The V call is TRBV28, the J call TRBJ2-7; D might be TRBD1 or TRBD2, each matching 6 bases. The CDR3 is made up of 14 amino acids. V lost 5 bases, J lost 0 bases, and 11 bases lay in between. Germline CDR1 is MDHEN and CDR2 is SYDVKM. The CDR3 protein is CASSPGDTSYEQYF. Here the CDR3 DNA reads TGTGCCAGCAGTCCGGGGGACACCTCCTACGAGCAGTACTTC.

This clone was detected only once. This chain uses TRBV7-9 with TRBJ1-2, with unresolved D. The V gene lost 5 bases and the J gene lost 2 bases, with 6 bases spanning the gap. CDR3 length: 12 amino acids. Germline CDR1 is SEHNR and CDR2 is FQNEAQ (reference sequence). This CDR3 reads CASSPLNYGYTF. The CDR3 DNA sequence: TGTGCCAGCAGCCCACTAAACTATGGCTACACCTTC.

This chain joins TRBV27 and TRBJ1-4; tentative D call: TRBD1 (6 bases). Germline V lookup: CDR1 MNHEY, CDR2 SMNVEV (reference sequence). CDR3 length: 15 residues. V was cut by 4 bases and J by 7 bases, with 16 bases left in between. In DNA, the CDR3 is TGTGCCAGCAGTTCATCACAGGGAGTGGGTGAAAAACTGTTTTTT. Translation gives CASSSSQGVGEKLFF.

This clone was counted once. The chain combines TRBV6-1 with TRBJ1-4; D perhaps matches TRBD1 (5 bases). Germline values: CDR1 MNHNS, CDR2 SASEGT. The V and J ends lost 10 bases and 6 bases respectively, with 12 bases between them. This CDR3 region has 12 residues. This CDR3 reads CANQGEDEKLFF. DNA of the CDR3: TGTGCCAACCAGGGTGAGGATGAAAAACTGTTTTTT.

The chain combines TRBV7-3 with TRBJ2-1, with 7 bases matching TRBD2. The CDR3 is made up of 15 amino acids. The germline gives CDR1 SGHTA, CDR2 FQGTGA. With V trimmed by 2 bases and J by 1 base, 2 bases remained unmatched. CDR3 residues: CASSLAAGSYNEQFF. Here the CDR3 DNA reads TGTGCCAGCAGCTTAGCAGCGGGGTCCTACAATGAGCAGTTCTTC.